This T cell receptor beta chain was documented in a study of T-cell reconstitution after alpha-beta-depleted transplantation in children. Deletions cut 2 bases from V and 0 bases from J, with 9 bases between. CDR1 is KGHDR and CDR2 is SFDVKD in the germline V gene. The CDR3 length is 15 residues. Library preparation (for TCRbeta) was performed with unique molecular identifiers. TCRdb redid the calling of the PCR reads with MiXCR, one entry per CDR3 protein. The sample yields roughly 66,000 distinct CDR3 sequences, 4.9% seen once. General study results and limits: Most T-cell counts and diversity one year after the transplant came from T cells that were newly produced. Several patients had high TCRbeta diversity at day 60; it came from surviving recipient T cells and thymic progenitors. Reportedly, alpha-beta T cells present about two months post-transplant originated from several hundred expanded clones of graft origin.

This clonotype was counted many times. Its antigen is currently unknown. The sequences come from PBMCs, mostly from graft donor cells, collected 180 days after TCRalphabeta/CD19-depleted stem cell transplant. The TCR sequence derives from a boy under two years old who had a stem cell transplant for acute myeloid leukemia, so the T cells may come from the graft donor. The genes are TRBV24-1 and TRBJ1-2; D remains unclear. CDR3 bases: TGTGCCACCAGTGATTCTGCAGTCCCTAACTATGGCTACACCTTC. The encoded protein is CATSDSAVPNYGYTF.